These 20 T cell receptor beta chains originate from one sample sequenced in a study of T-cell memory formation after mild COVID-19 (dated by TCRdb to the early 2020s). Preparation of the library involved 5' RACE. Sequencer: Illumina NovaSeq 6000. The public reads were reprocessed in TCRdb via fastp at Q25 and MiXCR, keeping in-frame beta chains. All rows with the same CDR3 protein become a single entry with the most common DNA and genes. The sample contains about 110,000 distinct CDR3 sequences, over 15% of them found a single time. The ten largest account for over 25% of the sample. The sequenced sample was PBMCs or a T cell subset sorted from them (not recorded which). The receptors stem from an adult woman who had mild COVID-19 (a few samples of this study predate the infection). The sample titles of this study are shuffled in the database, so cell type and time point are left out; the donor was told from shared clones.

This clonotype occurred a few times. This rearrangement joins TRBV24-1 to TRBJ2-5; the D is unclear. Trimming left V 0 bases short and J 2 bases short, with 0 bases between. Germline CDR1 is KGHDR and CDR2 is SFDVKD. The CDR3 sequence is 12 residues long. The DNA of the CDR3 is TGTGCCACCAGTGATTTGCAAGAGACCCAGTACTTC. Protein sequence: CATSDLQETQYF.

V usage is TRBV3-1 and J usage is TRBJ2-2, with D unresolved. The germline V and J ends were trimmed by 1 base and 0 bases, with 21 bases remaining between them. This CDR3 is built from 20 residues. Germline CDR1 and CDR2: LGHDT and YNNKEL (reference sequence). The CDR3: CASSQGGLPAAFSNTGELFF. In nucleotides, the CDR3 is TGTGCCAGCAGCCAAGGGGGTTTGCCCGCGGCCTTCTCGAACACCGGGGAGCTGTTTTTT.

This clonotype was seen a few times. This chain connects TRBV4-1 to TRBJ2-5; no reliable D call. Germline assignment: CDR1 MGHRA and CDR2 YSYEKL. This CDR3 is 13 amino acids long. V was pared by 0 bases and J by 5 bases, with 7 bases between. In DNA form, the CDR3 reads TGCGCCAGCAGCCAAGATTGGGTCGAGACCCAGTACTTC. Protein product: CASSQDWVETQYF.

This clonotype was counted only a few times. This chain connects TRBV25-1 to TRBJ1-5; TRBD1 matches 11 bases. There are 15 residues in the CDR3. Germline-derived CDR1 and CDR2 are MGHDK and SYGVNS. V shed 3 bases and J 4 bases; nucleotides not matched to a gene: 2. The CDR3 bases are TGTGCCAGCAGTGAGGGGGACAGGGGGAATCAGCCCCAGCATTTT. Translated: CASSEGDRGNQPQHF.

The chain links TRBV7-6 to TRBJ2-2, with 13 bases identical to TRBD2. Trimming cost V 5 bases and J 3 bases; bases outside gene matches: 6. The germline CDR1 and CDR2 sequences are SGHVS and FNYEAQ. The length of the CDR3 is 17 residues. CDR3: CASSTGLAGVDTGELFF. The CDR3 bases are TGTGCCAGCAGCACCGGACTAGCGGGAGTCGACACCGGGGAGCTGTTTTTT. Complete variable domain (other parts from reference TRBV7-6 and TRBJ2-2): GAGVSQSPRYKVTKRGQDVALRCDPISGHVSLYWYRQALGQGPEFLTYFNYEAQQDKSGLPNDRFSAERPEGSISTLTIQRTEQRDSAMYRCASSTGLAGVDTGELFFGEGSRLTVL.

CDR3 nucleotides: TGTGCCAGCAGTTCCTACCCAGAGACAGGACTCTCTGGGGCCAACGTCCTGACTTTC. Protein: CASSSYPETGLSGANVLTF. This chain links TRBV6-2 or TRBV6-3 with TRBJ2-6; D perhaps matches TRBD1 (6 bases). V lost 4 bases to trimming and J lost 0 bases, with 19 bases between them. The CDR3 covers 19 residues. Germline-derived CDR1 and CDR2 are MNHEY and SVGEGT.

This clonotype was picked up many times. The chain links TRBV12-3 or TRBV12-4 to TRBJ2-7; D is ambiguous. This CDR3 spans 13 amino acids. The V gene lost 3 bases and the J gene lost 6 bases, with 12 bases spanning the gap. The CDR3 coding sequence is TGTGCCAGCAGTTTCAATGGCGGTTCCGAGCAGTACTTC. Its protein is CASSFNGGSEQYF.

The chain has TRBV5-6 and TRBJ1-6; 9 nucleotides agree with TRBD1. V lost 2 bases, J lost 10 bases, and 10 bases stayed unmatched. This CDR3 is 16 amino acids long. CDR1 and CDR2 from the germline V gene are SGHDT and YYEEEE. In nucleotides, the CDR3 is TGTGCCAGCAGCTTACTTACAGGGGGCGCCGGGTCACCCCTCCACTTT. Amino acid sequence: CASSLLTGGAGSPLHF.

The chain is built from TRBV7-8 and TRBJ1-2; D is undetermined. CDR1 is SGHVS, CDR2 FQNEAQ, per germline. The germline V and J ends were trimmed by 5 bases and 2 bases, with 6 bases remaining between them. This CDR3 is 12 amino acids long. CDR3 sequence reads: CASSRENYGYTF. CDR3 coding DNA: TGTGCCAGCAGCCGAGAAAACTATGGCTACACCTTC.

The chain links TRBV5-6 to TRBJ2-3; D gene ambiguous. Trimming removed 0 bases from V and 0 bases from J, with 11 bases in between. There are 16 residues in the CDR3. Per the germline V gene, CDR1 is SGHDT and CDR2 is YYEEEE. The CDR3 bases are TGTGCCAGCAGCTTGGAGCTTGGCGGAAGCACAGATACGCAGTATTTT. This gives the protein CASSLELGGSTDTQYF.

This clonotype was observed a few times. CDR3 bases: TGTGCCAGCAGCCCCGATGGAGGGAAGACTGAAGCTTTCTTT. It yields the protein CASSPDGGKTEAFF. This rearrangement joins TRBV3-1 to TRBJ1-1, with D hard to call. From germline, CDR1 is LGHDT and CDR2 YNNKEL (reference sequence). The CDR3 length is 14 residues. V was clipped by 4 bases and J by 5 bases, with 14 bases between them.

This clonotype was picked up a small number of times. This chain uses TRBV6-5 with TRBJ1-2; 7 bases fit TRBD1. This CDR3 contains 14 residues. J gave up 6 bases and V 1 base, and 5 bases lay outside the gene matches. Germline assignment: CDR1 MNHEY and CDR2 SVGAGI. DNA of the CDR3: TGTGCCAGCAGTTACTTGGGGACAGAGGATGGCTACACCTTC. Amino acid sequence: CASSYLGTEDGYTF.

The V gene is TRBV20-1, the J gene TRBJ2-7; D is perhaps TRBD1 (5 bases). Germline V CDR1 and CDR2: DFQATT, SNEGSKA (reference sequence). The CDR3 loop spans 15 amino acids. Trimming cost V 0 bases and J 4 bases, with 16 bases left between them. The CDR3 DNA sequence: TGCAGTGCTAGAGATTCGGCAGGGCTTAGGTACGAGCAGTACTTC. Its translation: CSARDSAGLRYEQYF.

This clonotype has ten or more counts. The CDR3 region has the DNA TGCGCCAGCAGATACTCCGGGACAGGGGAATCCTACGAGCAGTACTTC. This gives the protein CASRYSGTGESYEQYF. The V and J genes are TRBV4-3 and TRBJ2-7; 10 bases fit TRBD1. Germline CDR1 is LGHNA and CDR2 is YSLEER. V dropped 6 bases and J dropped 1; count of bases not matched to a gene: 9. The CDR3 is 16 amino acids.

Only a few counts were recorded for this clonotype. The V call is TRBV10-3, the J call TRBJ1-1; D is unresolved. Per germline, CDR1 ENHRY and CDR2 SYGVKD. V was shortened by 4 bases and J by 5 bases, with 8 bases between the two germline ends. This CDR3 comprises 12 residues. CDR3 nucleotides: TGTGCCATCAGTGGACGGGGAACTGAAGCTTTCTTT. Its translation: CAISGRGTEAFF.

The J gene is TRBJ2-1, the V gene TRBV6-5; 12 bases map to TRBD2. V was clipped by 4 bases and J by 8 bases; unmatched bases: 9. The length of the CDR3 is 16 residues. Germline V gives CDR1 MNHEY, CDR2 SVGAGI. The CDR3 DNA is TGTGCCAGCAGTTCCCCGGGACTAGCGGGTCGGGATGAGCAGTTCTTC. Translating gives CASSSPGLAGRDEQFF.

J is TRBJ2-1 and V is TRBV15; TRBD2 matches 9 bases. This CDR3 has 15 residues. J was trimmed by 12 bases and V by 4 bases; bases with no gene match: 13. Germline values: CDR1 LNHNV, CDR2 YYDKDF (reference sequence). The CDR3 is CATSTTSGQPWRQFF. The DNA for the CDR3 is TGTGCCACCAGCACTACTAGCGGGCAACCGTGGCGGCAGTTCTTC.

The rearrangement links TRBV27 to TRBJ2-1, with D unresolved. V was shortened by 3 bases and J by 4 bases, with 7 bases between the two germline ends. Germline assignment: CDR1 MNHEY and CDR2 SMNVEV (reference sequence). The CDR3 sequence is 13 residues long. CDR3 residues: CASSLADYNEQFF. The CDR3 coding sequence is TGTGCCAGCAGTTTGGCAGATTACAATGAGCAGTTCTTC.

This clonotype has more than one count but fewer than ten. The chain joins TRBV9 to TRBJ2-3; D not certain. V lost 0 bases and J 6 bases, leaving 5 bases between the germline ends. The CDR3 is 12 amino acids. CDR1 SGDLS and CDR2 YYNGEE come from the germline V gene. The DNA of the CDR3 is TGTGCCAGCAGCGTAGCTTCGGATACGCAGTATTTT. This translates into CASSVASDTQYF.

In this sample, this clonotype turned up a few times. V gene TRBV27 combines with J gene TRBJ2-7, with D possibly TRBD1 on 6 matching bases. The CDR3 contains 14 residues. In germline, CDR1 is MNHEY, CDR2 SMNVEV (reference sequence). V was shortened by 4 bases and J by 2 bases, with 12 bases between the two germline ends. This CDR3 reads CASSSIRGPYEQYF. CDR3 nucleotide sequence: TGTGCCAGCAGTTCGATCAGGGGTCCCTACGAGCAGTACTTC.